The T cell receptor (beta chain) under discussion was sequenced for a study of prognosis after radiotherapy for stage I lung cancer. The genomic DNA TCR beta CDR3 region underwent two rounds of multiplex PCR. Primers specific to each TRBV and TRBJ gene were used in first-round PCR. TCRdb redid the calling of the multiplex PCR reads with MiXCR, one entry per CDR3 protein. Of about 59,000 distinct CDR3 sequences in the sample, around 27% were seen once. Of note for this clonotype: This is likely an artifact of a read error, given a far larger clone one base away.

The TCR comes from a donor over 45 with non-small cell lung cancer. This material consisted of PBMCs, taken before or after stereotactic body radiation therapy (not recorded which).

Written as DNA, the CDR3 is TGTGCCAGCAGACGGGCGGTGTCCTCACCCATCCACTTT. This encodes CASRRAVSSPIHF. This sequence joins TRBV6-5 and TRBJ1-6; D is unclear. This CDR3 spans 13 amino acids. Per the germline V gene, CDR1 is MNHEY and CDR2 is SVGAGI.